This T cell receptor beta chain originates from a study of neurological immune-mediated disorders. This CDR3 is 13 amino acids long. V lost 2 bases and J 5 bases, leaving 9 bases between the germline ends. Germline V gives CDR1 KGHSH, CDR2 LQKENI. General study results and limits: Across subjects, no CDR3 amino acid sequence appeared in expanded clones of more than one subject, a finding that suggested private repertoires in all groups.

This clonotype was observed at least ten times. Its antigen is still unknown. The cDNA was synthesized by means of template-switch 5'RACE, which was carried out with 10-nucleotide random UMIs. Using its own MiXCR run on the 5' RACE reads, TCRdb lists one record per CDR3 protein. This sample yields more than 35,000 distinct CDR3 sequences, of which roughly 6.3% are seen a single time; roughly 0.5% belongs to the top ten. The chain links TRBV18 to TRBJ2-5; D ambiguous. The TCR comes from a woman aged 40-49 years in good health. Specimen: CD4+ T cells from blood. The CDR3 coding sequence is TGTGCCAGCTCACCAATCAAAGCGGAGACCCAGTACTTC. This translates into CASSPIKAETQYF.